The 8 T cell receptor beta chains listed next were all sequenced from one sample in a study of blood T cell repertoires in COVID-19. The data were produced by immunoSEQ multiplex PCR, yet TCRdb's version contains in-frame clones alone and is incomplete. Of approximately 50,000 clones listed, around 73% were seen once; the top ten hold 5.5% to 6%. The sequenced sample was PBMCs or T cells enriched from blood (not recorded which). The receptors originated from a woman between 45 and 65 years old with acute COVID-19.

J is TRBJ1-6 and V is TRBV2; D call uncertain. The germline V and J ends were trimmed by 8 bases and 6 bases, with 11 bases remaining between them. The CDR3 spans 13 residues. Germline V lookup: CDR1 SNHLY, CDR2 FYNNEI. DNA for the CDR3: TGTGCCAGCTTAACAGATCTTAATTCACCCCTCCACTTT. Its protein is CASLTDLNSPLHF.

The chain recombines TRBV10-3 with TRBJ1-6, with D perhaps matching TRBD1 (6 bases). The CDR3 is 15 amino acids. CDR1 ENHRY and CDR2 SYGVKD come from the germline V gene. Trimming pared 5 bases from V and 7 bases from J, leaving 15 bases between. The CDR3 region is CAISTEGQGNSPLHF. The CDR3 DNA follows: TGTGCCATCAGTACCGAGGGACAAGGGAATTCACCCCTCCACTTT.

The rearrangement joins TRBV30 to TRBJ2-3, with a tentative D call TRBD1 (6 bases). CDR3 length equals 15 residues. Germline loops: CDR1 GTSNPN, CDR2 SVGIG (reference sequence). Between the trimmed V and J ends, which lost 5 bases and 0 bases, there was a span of 15 bases. The chain's CDR3 is CAWEGGMGSTDTQYF. The CDR3 nucleotides read TGTGCCTGGGAAGGGGGAATGGGCAGCACAGATACGCAGTATTTT. Variable domain in full (rest from reference TRBV30 and TRBJ2-3): SQTIHQWPATLVQPVGSPLSLECTVEGTSNPNLYWYRQAAGRGLQLLFYSVGIGQISSEVPQNLSASRPQDRQFILSSKKLLLSDSGFYLCAWEGGMGSTDTQYFGPGTRLTVL.

CDR3 DNA: TGTGCCAGCAGCCAAGACCCTCAAGCGGGGGCTAGCACAGATACGCAGTATTTT. Amino acids: CASSQDPQAGASTDTQYF. The chain carries TRBV3-1 (or the pseudogene TRBV3-2) and TRBJ2-3; TRBD2 aligns across 8 bases. V shed 0 bases and J 0 bases; nucleotides not matched to a gene: 8. CDR3 size: 18 residues. CDR1 and CDR2 from the germline V gene are LGHDT and YNNKEL (reference sequence).

This chain links TRBV5-6 with TRBJ2-2, with D tentatively TRBD1 (5 bases). CDR3 size: 17 residues. Germline values: CDR1 SGHDT, CDR2 YYEEEE. The ends were cut back, 4 bases at V and 2 bases at J, with 18 bases in the middle. CDR3 in amino acids: CASSTPSRAVNTGELFF. The CDR3 DNA reads as TGTGCCAGCAGCACCCCATCCAGGGCAGTCAACACCGGGGAGCTGTTTTTT.

This clone has more than one count but fewer than ten. V usage is TRBV28 and J usage is TRBJ1-2, with 7 bases aligning to TRBD1. J gave up 6 bases and V 7 bases, and 17 bases lay outside the gene matches. In germline, CDR1 is MDHEN, CDR2 SYDVKM. The CDR3 runs to 16 residues. For the CDR3, the DNA is TGTGCCAGCATCTCCGGGCAGGGGGTTATGAAGGATGGCTACACCTTC. It yields the protein CASISGQGVMKDGYTF.

The chain combines TRBV5-1 with TRBJ1-2; D unresolved. The CDR3 covers 15 residues. Trimming shortened V by 4 bases and J by 4 bases, and 17 bases separated the two germline ends. Germline V lookup: CDR1 SGHRS, CDR2 YFSETQ. CDR3: CASSTEGRSLYGYTF. The CDR3 bases are TGCGCCAGCAGCACGGAGGGCAGGTCCCTCTATGGCTACACCTTC.

This chain links TRBV13 with TRBJ1-1, with TRBD1 matching over 8 bases. Looked up from germline, CDR1 is PRHDT and CDR2 is FYEKMQ (reference sequence). The CDR3 runs to 12 residues. The V gene end was trimmed by 6 bases and the J gene end by 10 bases; junction bases not matched to a gene: 7. The CDR3 nucleotides read TGTGCCAGCAGGTCCCAGGGGGCCACAGCTTTCTTT. Encoded protein: CASRSQGATAFF. The full variable domain, its missing parts supplied by reference TRBV13 and TRBJ1-1, is AAGVIQSPRHLIKEKRETATLKCYPIPRHDTVYWYQQGPGQDPQFLISFYEKMQSDKGSIPDRFSAQQFSDYHSELNMSSLELGDSALYFCASRSQGATAFFGQGTRLTVV.